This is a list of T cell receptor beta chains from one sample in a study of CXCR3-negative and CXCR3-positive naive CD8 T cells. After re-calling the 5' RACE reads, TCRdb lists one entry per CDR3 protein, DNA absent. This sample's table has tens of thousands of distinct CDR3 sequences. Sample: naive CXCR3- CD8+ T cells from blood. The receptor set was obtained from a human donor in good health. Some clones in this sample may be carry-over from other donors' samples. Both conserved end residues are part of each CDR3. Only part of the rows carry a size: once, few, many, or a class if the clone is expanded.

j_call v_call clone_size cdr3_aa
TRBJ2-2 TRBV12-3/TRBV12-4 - CASRAGENFPNTGELFF
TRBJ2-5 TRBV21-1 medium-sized CASSKGSGGQETQYF
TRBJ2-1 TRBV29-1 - CSVAGTDVANGPPGQFF
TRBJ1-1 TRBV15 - CATSRDDRDMNTEAFF
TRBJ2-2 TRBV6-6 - CATSNVEINPGELFF
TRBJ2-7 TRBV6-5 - CASSPTGTPSRQYF
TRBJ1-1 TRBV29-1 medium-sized CSVEAGVYTEAFF
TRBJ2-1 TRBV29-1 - CSVVGTSGFSYNEQFF
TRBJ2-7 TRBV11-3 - CASSLRDSYEQYF
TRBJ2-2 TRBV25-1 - CASATAGVGELFF
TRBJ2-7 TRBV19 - CASATGTGVYEQYF
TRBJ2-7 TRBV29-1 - CSASGLPVGEQYF
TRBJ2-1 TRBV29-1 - CSVSLAGAWEQFF
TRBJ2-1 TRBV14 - CASSQELAGYTLLYNEQFF
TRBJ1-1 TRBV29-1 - CSVPTTDMNTEAFF
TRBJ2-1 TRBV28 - CASSKQGGIYNEQFF
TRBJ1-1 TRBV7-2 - CASSLDGPSNTEAFF
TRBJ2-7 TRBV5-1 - CASSLWTGDYEQYF
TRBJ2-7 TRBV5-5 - CASSLRSSDSANYEQYF
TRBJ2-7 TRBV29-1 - CSVQPGTALHEQYF
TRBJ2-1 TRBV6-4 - CASSDGGYNEQFF
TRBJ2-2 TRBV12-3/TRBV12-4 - CASSGASVMGGELFF
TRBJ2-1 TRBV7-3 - CASSNGLLAYNEQFF
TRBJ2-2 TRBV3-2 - CASSSRQLPNTGELFF
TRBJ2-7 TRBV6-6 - CASSYSQVYEQYF
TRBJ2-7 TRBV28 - CASSYRGSYEQYF
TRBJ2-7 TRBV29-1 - CSVELSGQVTYEQYF
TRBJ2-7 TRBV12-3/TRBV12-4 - CASSLVENPYEQYF
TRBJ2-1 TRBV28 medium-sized CASGLAGEPYNEQFF